A single sample gave rise to the 16 T cell receptor beta chains below, sequenced in a study of cytomegalovirus exposure and HLA in healthy donors. The PCR used 60 Vbeta and 13 Jbeta primers. Method: immunoSEQ multiplex PCR; TCRdb's copy keeps in-frame clones and lacks some. The repertoire holds 98,000 or so clones, with approximately 80% as singletons. Sequencing was performed on PBMCs. These receptors all stem from a woman in her late teens or twenties in good health and CMV-seropositive.

The rearrangement uses TRBV6-1 and TRBJ2-7; possible D gene TRBD1, 6 bases. The CDR3 spans 14 residues. Germline CDR1 and CDR2: MNHNS and SASEGT. V was shortened by 3 bases and J by 7 bases, with 16 bases between the two germline ends. The CDR3, as DNA: TGTGCCAGCAGTGACTCGAGGGGCCAGGGGGAGCAGTACTTC. It is translated as CASSDSRGQGEQYF.

This chain links TRBV6-5 with TRBJ1-5; D gene uncertain. Germline-derived CDR1 and CDR2 are MNHEY and SVGAGI. The V end was cut by 0 bases, the J end by 1 base, with 10 bases between. This CDR3 contains 16 residues. The CDR3, as DNA: TGTGCCAGCAGTTACTCTCGCCAGGTAAGCAATCAGCCCCAGCATTTT. Protein sequence: CASSYSRQVSNQPQHF.

On this clone itself: The same CDR3 can be traced to other DNA sequences in this sample. The chain links TRBV5-1 to TRBJ1-1; 8 nucleotides align to TRBD1. V lost 2 bases to trimming and J lost 4 bases; unmatched junction nucleotides: 1. CDR1 is SGHRS, CDR2 YFSETQ, per germline. The CDR3 sequence is 13 residues long. The CDR3 sequence is CASSLTGGTEAFF. CDR3 DNA sequence: TGCGCCAGCAGCTTAACAGGGGGCACTGAAGCTTTCTTT.

J is TRBJ2-7 and V is TRBV11-2, with 7 bases identical to TRBD2. The CDR3 runs to 14 residues. CDR1 and CDR2 from the germline V gene are SGHAT and FQNNGV. The J segment lost 2 bases and the V segment lost 2 bases, leaving 3 bases of the junction unmatched. The CDR3 here is CASSLREVTYEQYF. The CDR3 nucleotides read TGTGCCAGCAGCTTACGGGAGGTTACCTACGAGCAGTACTTC.

This chain joins TRBV6-1 and TRBJ2-5, with D possibly being TRBD1 (6 bases). The end of the DNA is better explained by TRBJ2-7, so the J call may be wrong. CDR1 and CDR2 from the germline V gene are MNHNS and SASEGT. CDR3 size: 14 residues. CDR3 in amino acids: CASRDRSGTYEQYF. In DNA, the CDR3 is TGTGCCAGCAGAGACAGGAGTGGGACCTACGAGCAGTACTTC.

The chain has TRBV7-3 and TRBJ2-7; 10 positions agree with TRBD2. This CDR3 is built from 15 residues. Germline-derived CDR1 and CDR2 are SGHTA and FQGTGA. Trimming at V came to 5 bases and at J to 2 bases, leaving 6 bases not matched to a gene. The CDR3 here is CASSPGTSVAYEQYF. The CDR3 region has the DNA TGTGCCAGCAGCCCTGGGACTAGCGTAGCCTACGAGCAGTACTTC.

J is TRBJ2-7 and V is TRBV11-3; TRBD1 matches 7 bases. V gave up 5 bases and J gave up 1 base; unmatched junction bases: 14. The CDR3 spans 17 residues. The germline V gene has CDR1 SGHNT and CDR2 YENEEA. The CDR3 region has the DNA TGTGCCAGCAGCACCCTACCCTGGGACAGTGGATCCTACGAGCAGTACTTC. Residues: CASSTLPWDSGSYEQYF.

This clone came up once. The V call is TRBV27, the J call TRBJ2-3; no clear D. The germline CDR1 and CDR2 sequences are MNHEY and SMNVEV (reference sequence). The CDR3 runs to 12 residues. Trimming left V 5 bases short and J 0 bases short, with 3 bases between. DNA of the CDR3: TGTGCCAGCAGTCCTAGCACAGATACGCAGTATTTT. Its translation: CASSPSTDTQYF.

This chain uses TRBV7-2 with TRBJ2-2; 7 positions match TRBD2. The CDR3 is 15 amino acids. Germline V lookup: CDR1 SGHTA, CDR2 FQGNSA. The V and J ends lost 3 bases and 1 base, in that order; junction bases with no gene match: 2. CDR3 in amino acids: CASSFQRGNTGELFF. In DNA, the CDR3 is TGTGCCAGCAGCTTCCAGCGGGGGAACACCGGGGAGCTGTTTTTT.

The chain uses TRBV11-3 and TRBJ1-5; possible D gene TRBD1, 6 bases. The CDR3 spans 15 residues. V was clipped by 5 bases and J by 1 base, with 12 bases between them. Germline loops: CDR1 SGHNT, CDR2 YENEEA. The CDR3 nucleotides are TGTGCCAGCAGCCTAGGCACAGGGAGCAATCAGCCCCAGCATTTT. The encoded protein is CASSLGTGSNQPQHF.

This clone was seen a few times. This CDR3 fails to terminate in the conserved phenylalanine or tryptophan, so it likely reflects a read error. The chain uses TRBV9 and TRBJ1-5; D remains ambiguous. Trimming left V 0 bases short and J 0 bases short, with 7 bases between. In germline, CDR1 is SGDLS, CDR2 YYNGEE. There are 15 residues in the CDR3. The CDR3 region has the DNA TGTGCCAGCAGCGTAGGTGCAGCTAGCAATCAGCCCCAGCATGTT. It yields the protein CASSVGAASNQPQHV.

This chain uses TRBV9 with TRBJ1-1; D call uncertain. The CDR3 runs to 14 residues. V lost 0 bases to trimming and J lost 4 bases, with 10 bases between them. Germline assignment: CDR1 SGDLS and CDR2 YYNGEE. The CDR3 region is CASSVAPVFTEAFF. The CDR3 DNA reads as TGTGCCAGCAGCGTAGCCCCGGTCTTCACTGAAGCTTTCTTT.

The genes are TRBV2 and TRBJ2-5; possible D gene TRBD2, 5 bases. The CDR3 runs 14 residues. Germline CDR1 SNHLY, CDR2 FYNNEI. The V end was cut by 0 bases, the J end by 11 bases, with 16 bases between. The CDR3 region is CASSEADSALGQYF. The CDR3 coding sequence is TGTGCCAGCAGTGAAGCGGACTCCGCCTTGGGGCAGTACTTC.

This chain uses TRBV30 with TRBJ1-1, with a possible D match to TRBD1 (6 bases). This CDR3 is 12 amino acids long. Germline values: CDR1 GTSNPN, CDR2 SVGIG (reference sequence). V lost 5 bases to trimming and J lost 1 base, with 8 bases between them. The CDR3 DNA sequence: TGTGCCTGGGGACAGCCGAACACTGAAGCTTTCTTT. Translating gives CAWGQPNTEAFF.

The J gene is TRBJ1-5, the V gene TRBV5-1, with D unclear. V dropped 3 bases and J dropped 1 base, with 8 bases sitting between them. Germline V gives CDR1 SGHRS, CDR2 YFSETQ. The CDR3 has 14 amino acids. CDR3 bases: TGCGCCAGCAGCTCTAATTGGAGCAATCAGCCCCAGCATTTT. Translated: CASSSNWSNQPQHF.

The chain has TRBV4-2 and TRBJ1-5; a possible D gene is TRBD1 (6 bases). The V and J ends lost 0 bases and 6 bases respectively, with 12 bases between them. The CDR3 totals 15 residues. Looked up from germline, CDR1 is LGHNA and CDR2 is YNFKEQ. CDR3 region: CASSQDLDSGQPQHF. The CDR3 nucleotides are TGTGCCAGCAGCCAAGATTTGGACAGCGGTCAGCCCCAGCATTTT.